The TCR beta chain described here comes from a study of blood T cell repertoires in COVID-19. The participants were between about 18 and 90 years old and came from 24 US areas. Only in-frame clones appear in the TCRdb table, and some are missing; sequencing was by immunoSEQ multiplex PCR. This table has roughly 230,000 clones, roughly 84% appearing once. This CDR3 has 15 amino acids. J lost 4 bases, V lost 3 bases, and 8 bases had no gene match. Looked up from germline, CDR1 is SQVTM and CDR2 is ANQGSEA. The TCR comes from a woman aged 50 to 60 who had been exposed to COVID-19. The gene calls are TRBV29-1 and TRBJ2-3; 9 positions match TRBD2. Sequenced material: PBMCs or T cells enriched from blood (not recorded which). The CDR3 here is CSVEGAGGPPDTQYF. CDR3 DNA sequence: TGCAGCGTTGAGGGCGCGGGGGGGCCCCCAGATACGCAGTATTTT.